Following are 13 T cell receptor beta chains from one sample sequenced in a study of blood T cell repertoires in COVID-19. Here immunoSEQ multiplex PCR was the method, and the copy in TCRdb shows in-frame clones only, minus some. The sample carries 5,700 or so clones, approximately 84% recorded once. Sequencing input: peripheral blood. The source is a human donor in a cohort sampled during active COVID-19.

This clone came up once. As DNA, the CDR3 is TGTGCCAGCAGCCTCCTAGCGCTACACAATGAGCAGTTCTTC. Residues: CASSLLALHNEQFF. The chain is built from TRBV28 and TRBJ2-1; possibly TRBD2 for D (6 bases). This CDR3 spans 14 amino acids. CDR1 is MDHEN and CDR2 is SYDVKM in the germline V gene. Trimming shortened V by 6 bases and J by 5 bases, and 14 bases separated the two germline ends. The full variable domain, its missing parts supplied by reference TRBV28 and TRBJ2-1, is DVKVTQSSRYLVKRTGEKVFLECVQDMDHENMFWYRQDPGLGLRLIYFSYDVKMKEKGDIPEGYSVSREKKERFSLILESASTNQTSMYLCASSLLALHNEQFFGPGTRLTVL.

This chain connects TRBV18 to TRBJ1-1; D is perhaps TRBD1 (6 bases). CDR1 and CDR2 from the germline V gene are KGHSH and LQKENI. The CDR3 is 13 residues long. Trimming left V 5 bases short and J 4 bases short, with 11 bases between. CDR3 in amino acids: CASSGGASTEAFF. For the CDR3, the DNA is TGTGCCAGCTCAGGGGGGGCAAGCACTGAAGCTTTCTTT.

The CDR3 is CASSPRLAGGTLSYNEQFF. The CDR3 region has the DNA TGTGCCAGCAGCCCCCGACTAGCGGGAGGGACCCTCTCCTACAATGAGCAGTTCTTC. The J gene is TRBJ2-1, the V gene TRBV9, with TRBD2 matching 14 bases. This CDR3 region has 19 residues. With 4 bases clipped from V and 0 bases from J, the junction kept 9 bases outside the gene matches. The V gene's germline CDR1 is SGDLS and CDR2 YYNGEE.

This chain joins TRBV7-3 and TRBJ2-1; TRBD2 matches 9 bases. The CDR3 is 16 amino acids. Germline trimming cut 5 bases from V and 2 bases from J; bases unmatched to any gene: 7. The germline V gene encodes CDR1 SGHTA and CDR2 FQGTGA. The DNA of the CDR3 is TGTGCCAGCAGCCCTATAGCGGGAGTGGCCTACAATGAGCAGTTCTTC. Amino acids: CASSPIAGVAYNEQFF.

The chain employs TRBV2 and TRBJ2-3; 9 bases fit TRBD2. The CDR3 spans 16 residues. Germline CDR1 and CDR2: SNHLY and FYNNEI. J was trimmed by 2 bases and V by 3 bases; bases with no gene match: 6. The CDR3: CASSDRLAASTDTQYF. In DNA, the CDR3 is TGTGCCAGCAGTGATCGACTAGCGGCCTCCACAGATACGCAGTATTTT.

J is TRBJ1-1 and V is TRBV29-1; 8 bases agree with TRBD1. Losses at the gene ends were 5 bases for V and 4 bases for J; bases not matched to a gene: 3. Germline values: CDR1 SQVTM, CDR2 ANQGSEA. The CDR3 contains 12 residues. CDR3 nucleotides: TGCAGCGTTAGGACAGGGATCACTGAAGCTTTCTTT. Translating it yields CSVRTGITEAFF. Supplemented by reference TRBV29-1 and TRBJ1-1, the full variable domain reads SAVISQKPSRDICQRGTSLTIQCQVDSQVTMMFWYRQQPGQSLTLIATANQGSEATYESGFVIDKFPISRPNLTFSTLTVSNMSPEDSSIYLCSVRTGITEAFFGQGTRLTVV.

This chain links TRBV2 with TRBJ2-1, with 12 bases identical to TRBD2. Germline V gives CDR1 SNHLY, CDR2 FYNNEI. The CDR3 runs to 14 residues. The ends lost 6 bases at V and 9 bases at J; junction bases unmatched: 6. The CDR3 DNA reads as TGTGCCAGCAGGGCTAGCGGGAGGGCCGGTGAGCAGTTCTTC. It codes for CASRASGRAGEQFF.

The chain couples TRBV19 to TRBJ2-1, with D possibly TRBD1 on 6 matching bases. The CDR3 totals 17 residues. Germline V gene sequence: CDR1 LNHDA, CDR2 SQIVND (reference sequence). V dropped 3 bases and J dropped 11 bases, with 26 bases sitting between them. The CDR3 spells CASSIKGVVRDGLQQFF. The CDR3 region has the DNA TGTGCCAGTAGTATCAAGGGGGTTGTTAGGGATGGGCTTCAGCAGTTCTTC.

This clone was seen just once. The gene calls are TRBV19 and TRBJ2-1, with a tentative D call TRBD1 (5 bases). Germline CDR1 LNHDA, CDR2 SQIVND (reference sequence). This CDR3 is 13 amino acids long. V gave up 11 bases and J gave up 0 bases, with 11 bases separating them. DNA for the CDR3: TGTGCCGGGGCAAAAAGCTCCTACAATGAGCAGTTCTTC. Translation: CAGAKSSYNEQFF.

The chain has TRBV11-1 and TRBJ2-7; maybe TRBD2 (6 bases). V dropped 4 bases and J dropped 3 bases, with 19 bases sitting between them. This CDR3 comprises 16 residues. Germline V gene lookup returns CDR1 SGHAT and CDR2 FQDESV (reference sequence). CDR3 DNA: TGTGCCAGCAGCTCGGGGGTAGGCTCGGAGGGCTACGAGCAGTACTTC. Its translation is CASSSGVGSEGYEQYF.

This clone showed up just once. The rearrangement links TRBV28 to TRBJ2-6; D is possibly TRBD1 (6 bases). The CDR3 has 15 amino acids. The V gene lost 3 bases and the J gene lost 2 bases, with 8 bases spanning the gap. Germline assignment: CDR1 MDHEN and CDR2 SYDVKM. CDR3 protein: CASSFGDTGANVLTF. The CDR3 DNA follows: TGTGCCAGCAGTTTTGGGGACACTGGGGCCAACGTCCTGACTTTC.

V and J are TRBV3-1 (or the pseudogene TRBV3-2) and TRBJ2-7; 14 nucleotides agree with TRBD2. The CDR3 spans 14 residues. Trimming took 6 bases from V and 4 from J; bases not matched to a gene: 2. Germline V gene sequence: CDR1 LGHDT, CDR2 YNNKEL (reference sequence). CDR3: CASRRTSGRYEQYF. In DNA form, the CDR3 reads TGTGCCAGCAGGAGGACTAGCGGGAGGTACGAGCAGTACTTC.

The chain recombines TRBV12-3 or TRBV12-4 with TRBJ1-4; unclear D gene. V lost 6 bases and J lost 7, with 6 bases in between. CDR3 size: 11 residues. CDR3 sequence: CASSSGEKLFF. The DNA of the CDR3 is TGTGCCAGCAGCTCGGGTGAAAAACTGTTTTTT.